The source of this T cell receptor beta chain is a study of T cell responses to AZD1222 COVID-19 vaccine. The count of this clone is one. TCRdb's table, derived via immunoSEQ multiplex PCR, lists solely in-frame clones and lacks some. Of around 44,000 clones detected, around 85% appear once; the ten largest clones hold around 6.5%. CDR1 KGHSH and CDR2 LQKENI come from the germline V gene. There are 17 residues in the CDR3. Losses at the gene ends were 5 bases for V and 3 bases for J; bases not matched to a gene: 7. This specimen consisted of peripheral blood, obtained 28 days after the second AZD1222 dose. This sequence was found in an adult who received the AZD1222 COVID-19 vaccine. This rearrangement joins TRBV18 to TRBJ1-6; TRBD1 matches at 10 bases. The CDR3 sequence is CASSATGGSNYNSPLHF. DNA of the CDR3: TGTGCCAGCTCAGCGACAGGGGGCTCCAACTATAATTCACCCCTCCACTTT.